A selection of T cell receptor beta chains follows, all from one sample in a study of blood T cell repertoires in COVID-19. This table comes from immunoSEQ multiplex PCR, and its TCRdb copy is limited to in-frame clones, with some not included. The data contain a few hundred thousand clones, 80% to 95% of them singletons. Sequenced sample: PBMCs or T cells enriched from blood (not recorded which). The receptors were gathered from a woman in her 30s who had recovered from COVID-19. CDR3s include the opening cysteine and the closing phenylalanine or tryptophan. A D gene is named only where the DNA matches it firmly. Clone size, where shown, is once, few, many, or a class for clones that have expanded.

NA,NA,TRBV11-2,TRBJ2-1,TGTGCCAGCAGCTTAGCAGGGGCCAATGAGCAGTTCTTC,CASSLAGANEQFF
once,TRBD2,TRBV5-1,TRBJ2-7,TGCGCCAGCAGCTTGCCCGGGACTAGCGGGGGGGCCAGGGAGCAGTACTTC,CASSLPGTSGGAREQYF
once,TRBD1,TRBV30,TRBJ2-7,TGTGCCTGGGGGACAGGGTTCGGAAAAGAGCAGTACTTC,CAWGTGFGKEQYF
NA,NA,TRBV5-6,TRBJ1-1,TGTGCCAGCAGGTTACAGGACCGCACTGAAGCTTTCTTT,CASRLQDRTEAFF
NA,NA,TRBV9,TRBJ1-3,TGTGCCAGCAGCGTAGGGGTTCAGGCCACTCTGGGAAACACCATATATTTT,CASSVGVQATLGNTIYF
NA,NA,TRBV27,TRBJ2-2,TGTGCCAGCAGATCGAAGAGCGGGACAGGTGCCCTCACCGGGGAGCTGTTTTTT,CASRSKSGTGALTGELFF
NA,NA,TRBV7-2,TRBJ2-1,TGTGCCAGCAGCAACAGCAACAGGGTTGAGCAGTTCTTC,CASSNSNRVEQFF
NA,NA,TRBV27,TRBJ2-7,TGTGCCAGCAGCCGAACCCCTCAGGGGAACGAGCAGTACTTC,CASSRTPQGNEQYF
NA,TRBD2,TRBV28,TRBJ2-7,TGTGCCAGCAGTTTTATAGCGGGCCCTTCCTACGAGCAGTACTTC,CASSFIAGPSYEQYF
once,TRBD1,TRBV6-1,TRBJ1-4,TGTGCCAGCAGTGACCTTGGGCAGGGGGGCGAAAAACTGTTTTTT,CASSDLGQGGEKLFF
NA,NA,TRBV28,TRBJ2-7,TGTGCCAGCAGTTTAGATTTACAGTTCGGAACCTACGAGCAGTACTTC,CASSLDLQFGTYEQYF
NA,TRBD1,TRBV18,TRBJ2-1,TGTGCCAGCTCACCCAGGGGGACCTACAATGAGCAGTTCTTC,CASSPRGTYNEQFF
NA,TRBD2,TRBV7-2,TRBJ2-1,TGTGCCAGCAGCTCCTTAGCGGGCGGCTCCTACAATGAGCAGTTCTTC,CASSSLAGGSYNEQFF
once,NA,TRBV9,TRBJ2-1,TGTGCCAGCAGCGTAAGCCTGGGAGCGGGTGGCGATGAGCAGTTCTTC,CASSVSLGAGGDEQFF
NA,TRBD2,TRBV6-5,TRBJ2-3,TGTGCCAGCAGTTACTCGACTAGCTCAGATACGCAGTATTTT,CASSYSTSSDTQYF
NA,TRBD2,TRBV9,TRBJ2-1,TGTGCCAGCAGCGTAGTAGACCTGGGACTAGCGGGCACCAGTGAGCAGTTCTTC,CASSVVDLGLAGTSEQFF
NA,NA,TRBV11-3,TRBJ2-7,TGTGCCAGCAGCCGGTTTTCGAGCAGGGGCTCCTACGAGCAGTACTTC,CASSRFSSRGSYEQYF
NA,NA,TRBV10-3,TRBJ1-2,TGTGCCATCAGTGACCAACAGGGCCTTAACTATGGCTACACCTTC,CAISDQQGLNYGYTF
NA,NA,TRBV12-3/TRBV12-4,TRBJ1-5,TGTGCCAGCACCACGGGGTTCAATCAGCCCCAGCATTTT,CASTTGFNQPQHF
NA,TRBD1,TRBV7-2,TRBJ1-5,TGTGCCAGCGAGAGGGGGCACGGTCAGCCCCAGCATTTT,CASERGHGQPQHF
NA,TRBD1,TRBV4-3,TRBJ1-2,TGCGCCAGCAGAAGTGACAGGGGCAAAGGGGGCTACACCTTC,CASRSDRGKGGYTF
once,NA,TRBV21-1,TRBJ2-7,TGTGCCAGCAGCAAACGTGGGGACAGCCATAGTATCTACGAGCAGTACTTC,CASSKRGDSHSIYEQYF
NA,NA,TRBV6-5,TRBJ2-1,TGTGCCAGCAGTAAAATGGGGGGGGCGTACAATGAGCAGTTCTTC,CASSKMGGAYNEQFF
NA,TRBD2,TRBV3-1/TRBV3-2,TRBJ2-3,TGTGCCAGCAGCCGATTGGGACTAGCGGGGGAACACGAACTATACAAAGTCACAGATACGCAGTATTTT,CASSRLGLAGEHELYKVTDTQYF
NA,TRBD1,TRBV10-1,TRBJ1-1,TGCGCCAGCTCAACGCCAGGGGGCGGGACTGAAGCTTTCTTT,CASSTPGGGTEAFF
NA,NA,TRBV7-9,TRBJ1-1,TGTGCCAGCAGCCCACCGGGATCGAACACTGAAGCTTTCTTT,CASSPPGSNTEAFF
NA,TRBD2,TRBV4-2,TRBJ2-7,TGTGCCAGCAGCCAAGGACTAGCGGGGGGGCCTTACGAGCAGTACTTC,CASSQGLAGGPYEQYF
NA,TRBD1,TRBV5-6,TRBJ1-1,TGTGCCAGCAGCCCAGGGACAGCGAACACTGAAGCTTTCTTT,CASSPGTANTEAFF
NA,NA,TRBV19,TRBJ2-7,TGTGCCAGTAGTCCCCTGGGCGTCACGGATCCTAACGAGCAGTACTTC,CASSPLGVTDPNEQYF
once,NA,TRBV23-1,TRBJ1-2,TGCGCCAGCAGTCAGGGGCCCGGGAACTATGGCTACACCTTC,CASSQGPGNYGYTF
NA,NA,TRBV12-3/TRBV12-4,TRBJ1-5,TGTGCCAGCAGTTTACATAATCAGCCCCAGCATTTT,CASSLHNQPQHF
NA,NA,TRBV4-2,TRBJ2-2,TGTGCCAGCAGCCGGCCTAGCGTGAAGATGGGCGGGGAGCTGTTTTTT,CASSRPSVKMGGELFF
NA,NA,TRBV7-9,TRBJ2-6,TGTGCCAGCAGCTTATGGGGGGGCGACGGGGCCAACGTCCTGACTTTC,CASSLWGGDGANVLTF
NA,NA,TRBV7-9,TRBJ1-1,TGTGCCAGCAGCTTAGGTGGGGGGAATCCTGAAGCTTTCTTT,CASSLGGGNPEAFF
NA,NA,TRBV29-1,TRBJ1-1,TGCAGCGTTGGGACAGTGAACACTGAAGCTTTCTTT,CSVGTVNTEAFF
once,NA,TRBV12-3/TRBV12-4,TRBJ2-3,TGTGCCAGCAGTACTAGCACAGATACGCAGTATTTT,CASSTSTDTQYF
NA,TRBD2,TRBV7-2,TRBJ2-5,TGTGCCAGCAGCTTAGCATTAGCGGGGGGAAAAAAGCAAGAGACCCAGTACTTC,CASSLALAGGKKQETQYF
NA,TRBD1,TRBV6-7,TRBJ1-1,TGTGCCAGCATAAGAGGGACAGGGGATCGGAAGAACACTGAAGCTTTCTTT,CASIRGTGDRKNTEAFF
NA,NA,TRBV11-3,TRBJ1-1,TGTGCCAGCAGCCTTGGGAGTGTGGACACTGAAGCTTTCTTT,CASSLGSVDTEAFF
NA,NA,TRBV7-3,TRBJ2-5,TGTGCCAGCAGCTTAAAGGGGTCAGAGACCCAGTACTTC,CASSLKGSETQYF
NA,TRBD1,TRBV19,TRBJ2-1,TGTGCCACCCCTAGGACAGGAGCTTACAATGAGCAGTTCTTC,CATPRTGAYNEQFF
NA,NA,TRBV5-4,TRBJ2-1,TGTGCCAGCATTTCTGGAGGCGGGGTAAATAAAGATGAGCAGTTCTTC,CASISGGGVNKDEQFF
NA,NA,TRBV4-1,TRBJ1-1,TGCGCCAGCAGCGCGGGCCCGGGGCGGGGTGACACTGAAGCTTTCTTT,CASSAGPGRGDTEAFF
NA,TRBD1,TRBV28,TRBJ1-2,TGTGCCAGCAGTACCGGTGGACAGGGGCGAGGAGGCTACACCTTC,CASSTGGQGRGGYTF
NA,NA,TRBV11-2,TRBJ2-1,TGTGCCAGCAGCTTAGATTCCCGGTACTCCTACAATGAGCAGTTCTTC,CASSLDSRYSYNEQFF
few,TRBD2,TRBV4-2,TRBJ2-1,TGTGCCAGCAGCCAAGAAGGGTCTAGCGGGACCAATGAGCAGTTCTTC,CASSQEGSSGTNEQFF
NA,NA,TRBV12-3/TRBV12-4,TRBJ1-6,TGTGCCAGCACCCGGGGGAATTCACCCCTCCACTTT,CASTRGNSPLHF
NA,TRBD1,TRBV28,TRBJ2-2,TGTGCCAGCAGTCTCCCCGGGACAGGGCAAACCGGGGAGCTGTTTTTT,CASSLPGTGQTGELFF
NA,NA,TRBV28,TRBJ2-6,TGTGCCAGCAGTTTGTCGTTTTCGGGATCCGGGGCCAACGTCCTGACTTTC,CASSLSFSGSGANVLTF